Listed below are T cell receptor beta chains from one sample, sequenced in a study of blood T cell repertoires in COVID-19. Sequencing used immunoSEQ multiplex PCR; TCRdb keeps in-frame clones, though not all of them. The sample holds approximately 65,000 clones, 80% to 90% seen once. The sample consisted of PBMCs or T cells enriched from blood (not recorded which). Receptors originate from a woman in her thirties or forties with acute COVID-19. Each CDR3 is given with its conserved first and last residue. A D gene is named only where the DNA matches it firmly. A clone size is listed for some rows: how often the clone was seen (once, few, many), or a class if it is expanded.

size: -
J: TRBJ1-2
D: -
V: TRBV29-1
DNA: TGCAGCGTTGAGAGACGAAGCAGGGGCTACACCTTC
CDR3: CSVERRSRGYTF

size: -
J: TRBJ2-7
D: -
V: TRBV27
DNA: TGTGCCAGCAGTTTATATCCCGGAGAACACTACGAGCAGTACTTC
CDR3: CASSLYPGEHYEQYF

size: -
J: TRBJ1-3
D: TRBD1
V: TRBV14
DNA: TGTGCCAGCAGCCGGGGACAGATCTCTGGAAACACCATATATTTT
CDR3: CASSRGQISGNTIYF

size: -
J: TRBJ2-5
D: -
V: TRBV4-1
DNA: TGCGCCAGCAGCCAAGGACAAACCCAAGAGACCCAGTACTTC
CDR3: CASSQGQTQETQYF

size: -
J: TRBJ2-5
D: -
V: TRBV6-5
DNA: TGTGCCAGCAGTTACTCGGGCCTCAGGAGGGCGACCCAGTACTTC
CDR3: CASSYSGLRRATQYF

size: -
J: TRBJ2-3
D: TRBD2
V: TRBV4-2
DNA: TGTGCCAGCAGCCAAGTCCTAGCGGGATCAGATACGCAGTATTTT
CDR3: CASSQVLAGSDTQYF

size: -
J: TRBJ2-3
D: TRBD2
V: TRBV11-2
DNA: TGTGCCAGCAGCGCAGGACTAGCGGGGGGACGCACAGATACGCAGTATTTT
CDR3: CASSAGLAGGRTDTQYF

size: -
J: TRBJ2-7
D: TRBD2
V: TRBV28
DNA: TGTGCCAGCGGACGAATAAGCGGGGTCTCCTACGAGCAGTACTTC
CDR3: CASGRISGVSYEQYF

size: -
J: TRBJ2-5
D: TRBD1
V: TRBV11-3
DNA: TGTGCCAGCAGCTCCAGGGGGCGCTTAGAGACCCAGTACTTC
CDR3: CASSSRGRLETQYF

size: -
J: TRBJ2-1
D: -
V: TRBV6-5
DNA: TGTGCCAGCAGTACCCTACTAGGGAATGAGCAGTTCTTC
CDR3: CASSTLLGNEQFF

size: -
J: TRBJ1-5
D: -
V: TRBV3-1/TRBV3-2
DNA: TGTGCCAGCAGCCAGCGGTCTTCCAATCAGCCCCAGCATTTT
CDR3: CASSQRSSNQPQHF

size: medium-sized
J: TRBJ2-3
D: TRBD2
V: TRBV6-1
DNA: TGTGCCAGCAGTGAACTAGCGGGAGCAGATACGCAGTATTTT
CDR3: CASSELAGADTQYF

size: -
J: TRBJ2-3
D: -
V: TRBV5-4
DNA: TGTGCCAGCAGTGAGGACTTGACTAGCACAGATACGCAGTATTTT
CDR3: CASSEDLTSTDTQYF

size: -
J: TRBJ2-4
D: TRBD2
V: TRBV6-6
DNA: TGTGCCAGCAGTCCTCTAGCGGGGGGGCCCGGATCCCAAAACATTCAGTACTTC
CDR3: CASSPLAGGPGSQNIQYF

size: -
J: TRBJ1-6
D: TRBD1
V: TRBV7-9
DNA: TGTGCCAGCAGCCTGCGGGACAGGGGCAATTCACCCCTCCACTTT
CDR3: CASSLRDRGNSPLHF

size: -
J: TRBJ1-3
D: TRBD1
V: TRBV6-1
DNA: TGTGCCAGCAGTGAAGAGGCAGGGGGCGCGTCTGGAAACACCATATATTTT
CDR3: CASSEEAGGASGNTIYF

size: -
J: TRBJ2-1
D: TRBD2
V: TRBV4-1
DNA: TGCGCCAGCAGCCCGGGGGGGCAGTTTACCTACAATGAGCAGTTCTTC
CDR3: CASSPGGQFTYNEQFF

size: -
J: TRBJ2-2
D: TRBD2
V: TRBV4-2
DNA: TGTGCCAGCAGCCAAGAGAGGATAGCGGGGGACACCGGGGAGCTGTTTTTT
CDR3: CASSQERIAGDTGELFF

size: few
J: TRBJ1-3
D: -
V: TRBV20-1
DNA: TGCAGTGCTAGTGGGGCCTCTGGAAACACCATATATTTT
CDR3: CSASGASGNTIYF

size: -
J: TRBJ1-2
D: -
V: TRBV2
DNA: TGTGCCAGCAGTGATCCCGGGGGACCCTATGGCTACACCTTC
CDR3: CASSDPGGPYGYTF

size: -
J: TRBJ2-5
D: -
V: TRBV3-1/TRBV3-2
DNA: TGTGCCAGCAGTCCGACCCGGGGTAGGACGGAGACCCAGTACTTC
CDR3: CASSPTRGRTETQYF

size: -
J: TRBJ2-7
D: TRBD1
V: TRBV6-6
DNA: TGTGCCAGCAGTCTTCGGGCTCCCGGGACAGGGTCCTACGAGCAGTACTTC
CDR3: CASSLRAPGTGSYEQYF

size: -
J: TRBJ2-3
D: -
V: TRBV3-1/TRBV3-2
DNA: TGTGCCAGCAGCCGAAACGGGGCAGATACGCAGTATTTT
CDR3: CASSRNGADTQYF

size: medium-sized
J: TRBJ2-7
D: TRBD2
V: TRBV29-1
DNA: TGCAGCGTTGGGACTAGCGGGAACTACGAGCAGTACTTC
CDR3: CSVGTSGNYEQYF

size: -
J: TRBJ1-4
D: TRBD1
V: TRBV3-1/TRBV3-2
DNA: TGTGCCAGCAGCCACGGACAGGGGGATGAAAAACTGTTTTTT
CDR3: CASSHGQGDEKLFF

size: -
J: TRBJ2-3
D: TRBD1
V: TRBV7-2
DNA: TGTGCCAGCAGCCTGGGACAGGGTCTGGTCGCAGATACGCAGTATTTT
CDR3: CASSLGQGLVADTQYF

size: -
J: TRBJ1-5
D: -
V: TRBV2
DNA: TGTGCCAGCAGTGGGCAGAACAATCAGCCCCAGCATTTT
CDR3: CASSGQNNQPQHF

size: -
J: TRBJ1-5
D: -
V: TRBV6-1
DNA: TGTGCCAGCAGTGAATCACAGGCCAATCAGCCCCAGCATTTT
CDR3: CASSESQANQPQHF

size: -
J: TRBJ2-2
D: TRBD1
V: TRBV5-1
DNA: TGCGCCAGCAGGGGACAGGGAAACACCGGGGAGCTGTTTTTT
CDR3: CASRGQGNTGELFF

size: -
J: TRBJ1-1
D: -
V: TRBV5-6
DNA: TGTGCCAGCAGCGGGTGGGGGGAGGTAAGGAACACTGAAGCTTTCTTT
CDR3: CASSGWGEVRNTEAFF

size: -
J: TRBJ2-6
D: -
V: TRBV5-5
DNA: TGTGCCAGCAGCCCCCGGGTGGCAACCGGGGCCAACGTCCTGACTTTC
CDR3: CASSPRVATGANVLTF

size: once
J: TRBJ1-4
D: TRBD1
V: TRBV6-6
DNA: TGTGCCTCCGGAGGGACAGGGCGTGAAAAACTGTTTTTT
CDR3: CASGGTGREKLFF

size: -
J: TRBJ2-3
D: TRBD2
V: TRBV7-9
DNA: TGTGCCAGCAGCTTAGGGCTAGCGGAGGATACGCAGTATTTT
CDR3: CASSLGLAEDTQYF

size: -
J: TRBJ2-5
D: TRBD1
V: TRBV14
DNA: TGTGCCAGCAGCCGACAGGGTTCGTGGGAGACCCAGTACTTC
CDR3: CASSRQGSWETQYF

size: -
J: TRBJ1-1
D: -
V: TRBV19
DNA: TGTGCCAGTAGTAAGCGGAACACTGAAGCTTTCTTT
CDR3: CASSKRNTEAFF

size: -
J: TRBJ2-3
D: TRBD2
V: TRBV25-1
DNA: TGTGCCAGCAGTGAAACTAGCGGGGGGACTAGCACAGATACGCAGTATTTT
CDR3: CASSETSGGTSTDTQYF

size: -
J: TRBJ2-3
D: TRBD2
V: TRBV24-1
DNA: TGTGCCGCCCAGGGACTAGCGTCCACAGATACGCAGTATTTT
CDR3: CAAQGLASTDTQYF

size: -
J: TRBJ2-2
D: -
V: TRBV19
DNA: TGTGCCAGTAGTCTCCAGTCGAACACCGGGGAGCTGTTTTTT
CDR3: CASSLQSNTGELFF

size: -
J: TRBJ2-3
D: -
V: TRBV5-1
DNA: TGCGCCAGCAGCTTGGTGGGGGCCTCTAGCACAGATACGCAGTATTTT
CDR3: CASSLVGASSTDTQYF

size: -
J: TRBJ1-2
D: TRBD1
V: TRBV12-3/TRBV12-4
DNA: TGTGCCAGCATCCGGTGGGACAGCGGCTACACCTTC
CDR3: CASIRWDSGYTF

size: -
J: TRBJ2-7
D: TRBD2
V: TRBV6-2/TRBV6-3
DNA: TGTGCCAGCAGTGGCCCCCTAGCGGAGGTCTCCGAGCAGTACTTC
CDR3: CASSGPLAEVSEQYF

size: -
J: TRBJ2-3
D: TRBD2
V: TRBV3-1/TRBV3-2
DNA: TGTGCCAGCAGCGGCGGACTAGCGGGAATAGATACGCAGTATTTT
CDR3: CASSGGLAGIDTQYF

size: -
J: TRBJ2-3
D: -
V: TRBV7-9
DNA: TGTGCCAGCAGCTTATGGTTCGGGACAATAAAGGGATTGGATACGCAGTATTTT
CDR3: CASSLWFGTIKGLDTQYF

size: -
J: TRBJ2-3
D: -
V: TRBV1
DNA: TGCACCAGCAGCCGGACTAGCGGGGGGCGGGCAGATACGCAGTATTTT
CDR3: CTSSRTSGGRADTQYF

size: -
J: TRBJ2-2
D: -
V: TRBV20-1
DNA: TGCAGTGCTAGTAGTCAGGCGCTTTCGAACACCGGGGAGCTGTTTTTT
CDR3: CSASSQALSNTGELFF

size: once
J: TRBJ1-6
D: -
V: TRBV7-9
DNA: TGTGCCAGCAGCTTAGGGCCGCCCGGGAGTTCCTATAATTCACCCCTCCACTTT
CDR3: CASSLGPPGSSYNSPLHF

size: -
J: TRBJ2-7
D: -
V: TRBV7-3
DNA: TGTGCCAGCAGTTACCGGACAGAGACGAAATTATACGAGCAGTACTTC
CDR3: CASSYRTETKLYEQYF

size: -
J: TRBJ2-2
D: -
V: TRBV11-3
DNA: TGTGCCAGCAGCTCCAGATCGAACACCGGGGAGCTGTTTTTT
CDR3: CASSSRSNTGELFF

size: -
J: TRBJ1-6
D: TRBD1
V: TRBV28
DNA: TGTGCCAGCAGTTTCAATCAGGGGGATAATTCACCCCTCCACTTT
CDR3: CASSFNQGDNSPLHF